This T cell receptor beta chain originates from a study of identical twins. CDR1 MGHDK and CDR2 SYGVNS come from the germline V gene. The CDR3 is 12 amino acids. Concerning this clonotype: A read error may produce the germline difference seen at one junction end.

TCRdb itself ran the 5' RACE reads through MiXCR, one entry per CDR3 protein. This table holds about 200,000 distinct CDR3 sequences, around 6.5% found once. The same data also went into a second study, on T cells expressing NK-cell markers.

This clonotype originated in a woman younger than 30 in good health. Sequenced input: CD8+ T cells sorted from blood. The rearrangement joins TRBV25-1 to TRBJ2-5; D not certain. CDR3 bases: TGTGCCAGCGGTGAGTGGGGAGAGACCCAGTACTTC. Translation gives CASGEWGETQYF.